The 29 T cell receptor beta chains presented below share a single source sample, sequenced in a study of cytomegalovirus exposure and HLA in healthy donors. PCR used 60 Vbeta primers and 13 Jbeta primers. The repertoire was sequenced with immunoSEQ multiplex PCR; TCRdb's copy has only in-frame clones and lacks some. The sample has about 200,000 clones; roughly 12% are singletons. What was sequenced was PBMCs. All receptors come from a man in his fifties in good health and CMV-seropositive.

This clone appeared once. The rearrangement joins TRBV2 to TRBJ2-3, with 10 positions matching TRBD2. The germline gives CDR1 SNHLY, CDR2 FYNNEI. The CDR3 spans 16 residues. V gave up 2 bases and J gave up 3 bases; unmatched junction bases: 5. The DNA for the CDR3 is TGTGCCAGCAGTGAACTGTCTAGCGGGGGAACAGATACGCAGTATTTT. Its protein is CASSELSSGGTDTQYF. Based on the CDR3 plus reference TRBV2 and TRBJ2-3, the full variable domain is EPEVTQTPSHQVTQMGQEVILRCVPISNHLYFYWYRQILGQKVEFLVSFYNNEISEKSEIFDDQFSVERPDGSNFTLKIRSTKLEDSAMYFCASSELSSGGTDTQYFGPGTRLTVL.

The chain combines TRBV11-2 with TRBJ2-2; 10 bases line up with TRBD2. V lost 2 bases and J lost 4; bases outside the gene matches: 10. Germline CDR1 SGHAT, CDR2 FQNNGV. CDR3 length equals 18 residues. DNA of the CDR3: TGTGCCAGCAGCTTACTTGCTAGCGGGGGCCATTTCACCGGGGAGCTGTTTTTT. This codes for CASSLLASGGHFTGELFF.

This CDR3 is CASSNDREVGYTF. In nucleotides, the CDR3 is TGTGCCAGCAGCAACGACAGGGAAGTGGGCTACACCTTC. The V gene is TRBV5-6, the J gene TRBJ1-2, with 7 nucleotides matching TRBD1. J was trimmed by 8 bases and V by 4 bases; bases with no gene match: 8. This CDR3 spans 13 amino acids. Germline V gene sequence: CDR1 SGHDT, CDR2 YYEEEE.

This clone was picked up a small number of times. V gene TRBV6-5 combines with J gene TRBJ2-4, with 11 nucleotides matching TRBD2. Germline CDR1 reads MNHEY; CDR2 reads SVGAGI. The J segment lost 14 bases and the V segment lost 6 bases, leaving 12 bases of the junction unmatched. This CDR3 is built from 14 residues. CDR3 in DNA: TGTGCCAGCAGGACCGGGACTAGCGGATCTAAAGAGTACTTC. Translation: CASRTGTSGSKEYF.

The rearrangement links TRBV10-3 to TRBJ2-3; D is unresolved. This CDR3 has 11 residues. Germline V lookup: CDR1 ENHRY, CDR2 SYGVKD. The V end was cut by 10 bases, the J end by 3 bases, with 8 bases between. For the CDR3, the DNA is TGTGCCACTGCCAGTACAGATACGCAGTATTTT. Its translation: CATASTDTQYF.

V and J are TRBV19 and TRBJ2-2; tentatively, D is TRBD1 (6 bases). CDR3 size: 18 residues. Trimming pared 3 bases from V and 3 bases from J, leaving 20 bases between. The germline V gene has CDR1 LNHDA and CDR2 SQIVND (reference sequence). CDR3 nucleotide sequence: TGTGCCAGTAGTATCAACCCGAGCAGGGGCGATGACACCGGGGAGCTGTTTTTT. This gives the protein CASSINPSRGDDTGELFF.

The rearrangement uses TRBV4-2 and TRBJ1-1; the D is unclear. V was trimmed by 0 bases and J by 4 bases, leaving 6 bases between them. The length of the CDR3 is 13 residues. Germline CDR1 and CDR2: LGHNA and YNFKEQ. In DNA form, the CDR3 reads TGTGCCAGCAGCCAAGACCGGGGCACTGAAGCTTTCTTT. Amino acid sequence: CASSQDRGTEAFF.

The chain's CDR3 is CASSRGVGDTQYF. The CDR3 DNA is TGTGCCAGCTCCCGGGGGGTTGGAGATACGCAGTATTTT. V and J are TRBV27 and TRBJ2-3; TRBD2 matches at 7 bases. CDR3 length: 13 amino acids. Germline lookup yields CDR1 MNHEY and CDR2 SMNVEV (reference sequence). Unmatched junction bases numbered 7, after V lost 8 bases and J lost 5 bases.

This clone was observed a few times. The chain carries TRBV19 and TRBJ2-7; maybe TRBD1 (6 bases). Germline V gives CDR1 LNHDA, CDR2 SQIVND (reference sequence). With 5 bases removed from V and 0 bases from J, the gap between germline ends came to 11 bases. This CDR3 has 14 amino acids. The CDR3 DNA sequence: TGTGCCAGTAGTCCAGACAGGTCCTCCTACGAGCAGTACTTC. Its translation is CASSPDRSSYEQYF. Variable domain in full (rest from reference TRBV19 and TRBJ2-7): DGGITQSPKYLFRKEGQNVTLSCEQNLNHDAMYWYRQDPGQGLRLIYYSQIVNDFQKGDIAEGYSVSREKKESFPLTVTSAQKNPTAFYLCASSPDRSSYEQYFGPGTRLTVT.

This chain joins TRBV5-1 and TRBJ1-1; 7 bases are a match to TRBD1. The CDR3 totals 15 residues. Germline CDR1 SGHRS, CDR2 YFSETQ. J gave up 4 bases and V 7 bases, and 13 bases lay outside the gene matches. The CDR3: CASQGQKGGATEAFF. Here the CDR3 DNA reads TGCGCCAGCCAGGGACAGAAGGGTGGGGCCACTGAAGCTTTCTTT.

The chain couples TRBV7-8 to TRBJ1-6; D ambiguous. The CDR3 contains 14 residues. The germline V and J ends were trimmed by 6 bases and 7 bases, with 13 bases remaining between them. Germline V gene data show CDR1 as SGHVS and CDR2 as FQNEAQ. In nucleotides, the CDR3 is TGTGCCAGCAGTCTAGCGCAGGCAAATTCACCCCTCCACTTT. Its translation is CASSLAQANSPLHF.

This clone was detected only a few times. J is TRBJ2-6 and V is TRBV29-1; TRBD2 might be the D (6 bases). The germline V gene encodes CDR1 SQVTM and CDR2 ANQGSEA. This CDR3 has 17 residues. Trimming removed 2 bases from V and 0 bases from J, with 14 bases in between. This CDR3 is CSVESGRETSGANVLTF. CDR3 bases: TGCAGCGTTGAATCTGGGCGGGAAACCTCTGGGGCCAACGTCCTGACTTTC.

This clone was picked up a small number of times. The CDR3: CASSTANTGELFF. In DNA form, the CDR3 reads TGTGCCAGCAGTACTGCGAACACCGGGGAGCTGTTTTTT. V gene TRBV2 combines with J gene TRBJ2-2, with D uncertain. This CDR3 spans 13 amino acids. Germline CDR1 SNHLY, CDR2 FYNNEI. V was cut by 5 bases and J by 0 bases, with 4 bases left in between. Using reference TRBV2 and TRBJ2-2 for the parts outside the CDR3, the full variable domain is EPEVTQTPSHQVTQMGQEVILRCVPISNHLYFYWYRQILGQKVEFLVSFYNNEISEKSEIFDDQFSVERPDGSNFTLKIRSTKLEDSAMYFCASSTANTGELFFGEGSRLTVL.

This clone has a handful of counts. This sequence joins TRBV13 and TRBJ2-3; TRBD2 agrees at 10 bases. V gave up 4 bases and J gave up 2 bases; unmatched junction bases: 6. This CDR3 has 16 residues. The germline V gene has CDR1 PRHDT and CDR2 FYEKMQ (reference sequence). The CDR3 is CASSSRTSGYTDTQYF. The DNA of the CDR3 is TGTGCCAGCAGCTCCCGGACTAGCGGATACACAGATACGCAGTATTTT. Variable domain in full (rest from reference TRBV13 and TRBJ2-3): AAGVIQSPRHLIKEKRETATLKCYPIPRHDTVYWYQQGPGQDPQFLISFYEKMQSDKGSIPDRFSAQQFSDYHSELNMSSLELGDSALYFCASSSRTSGYTDTQYFGPGTRLTVL.

The V gene is TRBV28, the J gene TRBJ2-5, with D unclear. Deletions cut 5 bases from V and 2 bases from J, with 15 bases between. There are 15 residues in the CDR3. CDR1 and CDR2 (germline): MDHEN, SYDVKM. In DNA form, the CDR3 reads TGTGCCAGCAGTCCACCCATTGCGGCACAAGAGACCCAGTACTTC. Its protein is CASSPPIAAQETQYF.

The gene calls are TRBV2 and TRBJ2-3; D is unclear. Germline CDR1 is SNHLY and CDR2 is FYNNEI. V was shortened by 8 bases and J by 6 bases, with 6 bases between the two germline ends. The CDR3 is made up of 10 amino acids. The CDR3 reads CASLFDTQYF. The CDR3 DNA is TGTGCCAGCCTGTTCGATACGCAGTATTTT.

This chain uses TRBV30 with TRBJ2-6, with 9 bases lining up with TRBD1. The length of the CDR3 is 17 residues. Germline values: CDR1 GTSNPN, CDR2 SVGIG (reference sequence). V shed 0 bases, J shed 4 bases, and the junction held 7 bases outside the gene matches. CDR3 bases: TGTGCCTGGAGTGTGGGGGACAGGGTGGCCGGGGCCAACGTCCTGACTTTC. It encodes CAWSVGDRVAGANVLTF.

The rearrangement links TRBV11-3 to TRBJ2-1; weak D call: TRBD1 (6 bases). There are 15 residues in the CDR3. Germline CDR1 and CDR2: SGHNT and YENEEA. With 3 bases removed from V and 4 bases from J, the gap between germline ends came to 13 bases. In DNA form, the CDR3 reads TGTGCCAGCAGCTTTGAACAGGGAGCATACAATGAGCAGTTCTTC. Amino acids: CASSFEQGAYNEQFF. The variable domain in full, completed from reference TRBV11-3 and TRBJ2-1, reads EAGVVQSPRYKIIEKKQPVAFWCNPISGHNTLYWYLQNLGQGPELLIRYENEEAVDDSQLPKDRFSAERLKGVDSTLKIQPAELGDSAVYLCASSFEQGAYNEQFFGPGTRLTVL.

As DNA, the CDR3 is TGTGCCAGCAGTTTTTCAACTGGGGCCAACGTCCTGACTTTC. It translates to CASSFSTGANVLTF. The V gene is TRBV6-6, the J gene TRBJ2-6; D is unresolved. The CDR3 consists of 14 residues. Trimming removed 4 bases from V and 2 bases from J, with 6 bases in between. Germline V gene data show CDR1 as MNHNY and CDR2 as SVGAGI (reference sequence).

This clone occurred a few times. This chain uses TRBV30 with TRBJ1-1; D might be TRBD1 (5 bases). CDR1 GTSNPN and CDR2 SVGIG come from the germline V gene (reference sequence). The V end was cut by 1 base, the J end by 3 bases, with 12 bases between. This CDR3 is built from 14 residues. CDR3 amino acids: CAWSDGGEDTEAFF. The CDR3 region has the DNA TGTGCCTGGAGTGATGGAGGGGAAGACACTGAAGCTTTCTTT.

This clone was counted only a few times. The chain links TRBV7-2 to TRBJ2-5; maybe TRBD2 (6 bases). Trimming removed 5 bases at V and 5 bases at J, with 21 bases between. CDR1 SGHTA and CDR2 FQGNSA come from the germline V gene. The CDR3 contains 16 residues. The CDR3 nucleotides read TGTGCCAGCAGCCTCTCGACCGGGGGACTTGGGGAGACCCAGTACTTC. Encoded protein: CASSLSTGGLGETQYF. The entire variable domain, with the rest obtained from reference TRBV7-2 and TRBJ2-5, is as follows: GAGVSQSPSNKVTEKGKDVELRCDPISGHTALYWYRQSLGQGLEFLIYFQGNSAPDKSGLPSDRFSAERTGGSVSTLTIQRTQQEDSAVYLCASSLSTGGLGETQYFGPGTRLLVL.

The chain uses TRBV4-2 and TRBJ2-1, with D tentatively TRBD2 (5 bases). Germline V gene data show CDR1 as LGHNA and CDR2 as YNFKEQ. Trimming removed 3 bases from V and 1 base from J, with 16 bases in between. There are 17 residues in the CDR3. The CDR3 loop reads CASSQEVRLQSYNEQFF. In DNA form, the CDR3 reads TGTGCCAGCAGCCAGGAGGTACGTCTGCAATCCTACAATGAGCAGTTCTTC.

This chain connects TRBV5-1 to TRBJ2-3, with 10 bases identical to TRBD2. The trim removed 0 bases at V and 6 bases at J, leaving 7 bases unmatched. The CDR3 length is 16 residues. The germline gives CDR1 SGHRS, CDR2 YFSETQ. In nucleotides, the CDR3 is TGCGCCAGCAGCTTGGGGACTAGCGGCCCCATGGATACGCAGTATTTT. It is translated as CASSLGTSGPMDTQYF.

The J gene is TRBJ1-6, the V gene TRBV5-1; TRBD1 matches 7 bases. CDR1 and CDR2 (germline): SGHRS, YFSETQ. V shed 1 base and J 4 bases; nucleotides not matched to a gene: 5. The CDR3 spans 16 residues. The CDR3 loop is CASSLSQGRYNSPLHF. Written as DNA, the CDR3 is TGCGCCAGCAGCTTGTCACAGGGGCGGTATAATTCACCCCTCCACTTT. The whole variable domain, filled in from reference TRBV5-1 and TRBJ1-6, reads KAGVTQTPRYLIKTRGQQVTLSCSPISGHRSVSWYQQTPGQGLQFLFEYFSETQRNKGNFPGRFSGRQFSNSRSEMNVSTLELGDSALYLCASSLSQGRYNSPLHFGNGTRLTVT.

A few counts support this clone. The chain combines TRBV5-1 with TRBJ1-3; 7 bases agree with TRBD1. In germline, CDR1 is SGHRS, CDR2 YFSETQ. The length of the CDR3 is 17 residues. J was trimmed by 1 base and V by 4 bases; bases with no gene match: 11. DNA for the CDR3: TGCGCCAGCAGCGTGTCGGGTACAGGGGCATCTGGAAACACCATATATTTT. Amino acids: CASSVSGTGASGNTIYF.

A few counts support this clone. The chain's CDR3 is CASSWTEDAYNEQFF. CDR3 DNA sequence: TGTGCCAGCAGCTGGACAGAAGACGCCTACAATGAGCAGTTCTTC. The chain is built from TRBV5-5 and TRBJ2-1, with D perhaps matching TRBD1 (6 bases). Trimming left V 3 bases short and J 2 bases short, with 12 bases between. This CDR3 contains 15 residues. The germline V gene encodes CDR1 SGHKS and CDR2 YYEKEE (reference sequence).

This chain uses TRBV27 with TRBJ1-1, with 7 bases matching TRBD1. J was trimmed by 0 bases and V by 6 bases; bases with no gene match: 10. Germline assignment: CDR1 MNHEY and CDR2 SMNVEV (reference sequence). The CDR3 runs 16 residues. In nucleotides, the CDR3 is TGTGCCAGCAGCCTTCGGGACAGTAGCCTGAACACTGAAGCTTTCTTT. Its translation: CASSLRDSSLNTEAFF.

The DNA for the CDR3 is TGTGCCAGCAGCCTACGACAGGGGAGAGGCTACACCTTC. Translation gives CASSLRQGRGYTF. The chain combines TRBV7-2 with TRBJ1-2, with 8 bases that match TRBD1. V was pared by 5 bases and J by 8 bases, with 7 bases of the junction left unmatched. The V gene's germline CDR1 is SGHTA and CDR2 FQGNSA. The CDR3 sequence is 13 residues long.

This clone was counted a few times. The CDR3 region has the DNA TGCGCCAGCAGCTTGGGACAGGGAAGCACTGAAGCTTTCTTT. As protein: CASSLGQGSTEAFF. The chain recombines TRBV5-1 with TRBJ1-1; 7 bases are shared with TRBD1. V dropped 0 bases and J dropped 4; count of bases not matched to a gene: 3. In germline, CDR1 is SGHRS, CDR2 YFSETQ. This CDR3 is 14 amino acids long.